The 14 T cell receptor beta chains below all came from one sample that was sequenced in a study of T cell responses to AZD1222 COVID-19 vaccine. TCRdb keeps only in-frame clones here, not all; method: immunoSEQ multiplex PCR. The table has 120,000 or so clones, about 92% seen once; the top ten hold 1.1%. Sequencing was performed on peripheral blood, taken on day 0 of AZD1222 vaccination. All receptors derive from an adult in good health.

V and J are TRBV24-1 and TRBJ2-5; 13 nucleotides agree with TRBD2. The germline gives CDR1 KGHDR, CDR2 SFDVKD. The CDR3 has 15 amino acids. Germline trimming cut 4 bases from V and 5 bases from J; bases unmatched to any gene: 3. In DNA form, the CDR3 reads TGTGCCACCAGTGACTCGACTAGCGGGGGGGAGACCCAGTACTTC. This translates into CATSDSTSGGETQYF.

This chain uses TRBV5-6 with TRBJ2-7, with TRBD1 as a possible D gene (6 bases). Trimming took off 4 bases at V and 2 bases at J, with 7 bases between the two ends. The CDR3 length is 12 residues. The germline gives CDR1 SGHDT, CDR2 YYEEEE. In DNA, the CDR3 is TGTGCCAGCAGCCGGGACACCTACGAGCAGTACTTC. It specifies CASSRDTYEQYF.

The chain carries TRBV2 and TRBJ2-5; 12 bases fit TRBD2. Germline lookup yields CDR1 SNHLY and CDR2 FYNNEI. V gave up 6 bases and J gave up 5 bases; unmatched junction bases: 4. The CDR3 runs 14 residues. In DNA, the CDR3 is TGTGCCAGCAGCGCTCTAGCGGGAGGGGAGACCCAGTACTTC. Its protein product is CASSALAGGETQYF.

The chain joins TRBV2 to TRBJ1-2; TRBD1 might be the D (6 bases). Germline loops: CDR1 SNHLY, CDR2 FYNNEI. The V end was cut by 5 bases, the J end by 3 bases, with 19 bases between. The CDR3 is 16 amino acids. The CDR3 sequence: CASSPDRSELHYGYTF. The CDR3 DNA reads as TGTGCCAGCAGTCCCGACAGGAGTGAACTTCACTATGGCTACACCTTC.

This chain connects TRBV3-1 (or the pseudogene TRBV3-2) to TRBJ1-2; D ambiguous. Germline values: CDR1 LGHDT, CDR2 YNNKEL (reference sequence). CDR3 length: 15 residues. V was cut by 1 base and J by 1 base, with 10 bases left in between. The CDR3 loop reads CASSQGYTFNYGYTF. The CDR3 DNA sequence: TGTGCCAGCAGCCAAGGTTACACTTTTAACTATGGCTACACCTTC.

The chain is built from TRBV28 and TRBJ2-1, with no clear D. The germline gives CDR1 MDHEN, CDR2 SYDVKM. The length of the CDR3 is 15 residues. The V end lost 3 bases, the J end lost 11 bases, and 20 bases lay between the germline ends. CDR3 residues: CASSFLSSASRQQFF. The DNA of the CDR3 is TGTGCCAGCAGTTTTCTTTCCTCGGCCAGCCGACAGCAGTTCTTC. The entire variable domain, with the rest obtained from reference TRBV28 and TRBJ2-1, is as follows: DVKVTQSSRYLVKRTGEKVFLECVQDMDHENMFWYRQDPGLGLRLIYFSYDVKMKEKGDIPEGYSVSREKKERFSLILESASTNQTSMYLCASSFLSSASRQQFFGPGTRLTVL.

The chain couples TRBV5-8 to TRBJ1-6; tentatively, D is TRBD1 (5 bases). The V gene's germline CDR1 is SGHTS and CDR2 YDEGEE. The CDR3 is made up of 15 amino acids. Trimming stripped 2 bases from V and 6 bases from J, with 12 bases between. The DNA for the CDR3 is TGTGCCAGCAGCTTTCGGGCAGGGAGTAATTCACCCCTCCACTTT. Amino acid sequence: CASSFRAGSNSPLHF. The full variable domain, in which reference TRBV5-8 and TRBJ1-6 provide the parts outside the CDR3, is EAGVTQSPTHLIKTRGQQATLRCSPISGHTSVYWYQQALGLGLQFLLWYDEGEERNRGNFPPRFSGRQFPNYSSELNVNALELEDSALYLCASSFRAGSNSPLHFGNGTRLTVT.

This sequence joins TRBV20-1 and TRBJ2-5, with D unclear. Germline loops: CDR1 DFQATT, CDR2 SNEGSKA (reference sequence). The CDR3 runs to 13 residues. Trimming stripped 3 bases from V and 1 base from J, with 9 bases between. CDR3 nucleotides: TGCAGTGCTAGTAGGCTTTTCCAAGAGACCCAGTACTTC. It yields the protein CSASRLFQETQYF.

This clone was seen only once. The rearrangement links TRBV9 to TRBJ2-1; 10 bases fit TRBD2. CDR3 size: 15 residues. Germline V gives CDR1 SGDLS, CDR2 YYNGEE. The V segment lost 4 bases and the J segment 6 bases; nucleotides outside the gene matches: 7. CDR3 nucleotide sequence: TGTGCCAGCAGCTCGAGCGGGAGGGTAGGCAATGAGCAGTTCTTC. The encoded protein is CASSSSGRVGNEQFF.

V gene TRBV6-5 combines with J gene TRBJ2-1; D not resolved. The ends were cut back, 6 bases at V and 4 bases at J, with 10 bases in the middle. The germline CDR1 and CDR2 sequences are MNHEY and SVGAGI. The CDR3 runs 13 residues. CDR3 nucleotides: TGTGCCAGCAGAAAAGGGCAATACAATGAGCAGTTCTTC. Translation gives CASRKGQYNEQFF.

This clone was counted a single time. The chain carries TRBV9 and TRBJ1-6; D is unresolved. This CDR3 has 16 amino acids. The V end lost 0 bases, the J end lost 2 bases, and 9 bases lay between the germline ends. Germline CDR1 and CDR2: SGDLS and YYNGEE. In nucleotides, the CDR3 is TGTGCCAGCAGCGTAGTCCCGGACGCCTATAATTCACCCCTCCACTTT. Its protein is CASSVVPDAYNSPLHF.

The V gene is TRBV7-8, the J gene TRBJ2-1; unclear D gene. Germline V gene lookup returns CDR1 SGHVS and CDR2 FQNEAQ. There are 12 residues in the CDR3. Trimming took 5 bases from V and 8 from J, leaving 10 bases between them. The CDR3 is CASSPRLDEQFF. CDR3 nucleotides: TGTGCCAGCAGCCCTAGATTGGATGAGCAGTTCTTC.

The V and J genes are TRBV27 and TRBJ2-7; D perhaps matches TRBD1 (6 bases). Germline CDR1 and CDR2: MNHEY and SMNVEV (reference sequence). Deletions cut 6 bases from V and 4 bases from J, with 13 bases between. The CDR3 spans 13 residues. The CDR3 DNA reads TGTGCCAGCAGCTCGAATAGGGGGTACGAGCAGTACTTC. Translation gives CASSSNRGYEQYF.

This chain connects TRBV2 to TRBJ2-1; D is possibly TRBD2 (5 bases). Germline CDR1 and CDR2: SNHLY and FYNNEI. The CDR3 is made up of 14 amino acids. Trimming removed 7 bases at V and 4 bases at J, with 14 bases between. In nucleotides, the CDR3 is TGTGCCAGCAAAGGACTGGATCATTACAATGAGCAGTTCTTC. Translation gives CASKGLDHYNEQFF.